Listed below are T cell receptor beta chains from one sample, sequenced in a study of blood T cell repertoires in COVID-19. This table comes from immunoSEQ multiplex PCR, and its TCRdb copy is limited to in-frame clones, with some not included. The sample yields around 40,000 clones, around nine tenths seen once. Sequencing input: peripheral blood. Source of these receptors: a man between 50 and 59 years old with active COVID-19. Both conserved end residues are part of each CDR3. The order of the fields is J gene, V gene, D gene, CDR3 length, clone size, CDR3 protein, CDR3 DNA. D genes are given only for firm matches. The listing skips clone size in some rows; elsewhere it reads once, few, many or a size class.

j_gene: TRBJ2-7; v_gene: TRBV28; d_gene: TRBD1; len: 15; abundance: -; CDR3aa: CASSVRTGASYEQYF; CDR3nt: TGTGCCAGCAGTGTACGGACAGGAGCCTCCTACGAGCAGTACTTC
j_gene: TRBJ1-2; v_gene: TRBV11-3; d_gene: -; len: 16; abundance: -; CDR3aa: CASSLDPPDSYTRYTF; CDR3nt: TGTGCCAGCAGCTTAGATCCCCCAGACAGTTACACCCGCTACACCTTC
j_gene: TRBJ2-1; v_gene: TRBV7-3; d_gene: TRBD2; len: 21; abundance: -; CDR3aa: CASSFLPLTSGRQGSYNEQFF; CDR3nt: TGTGCCAGCAGCTTCCTTCCCCTGACTAGCGGGAGACAAGGCTCCTACAATGAGCAGTTCTTC
j_gene: TRBJ2-1; v_gene: TRBV5-1; d_gene: TRBD2; len: 16; abundance: -; CDR3aa: CASSPGTSGFYNEQFF; CDR3nt: TGCGCCAGCAGCCCCGGGACTAGCGGGTTCTACAATGAGCAGTTCTTC
j_gene: TRBJ2-1; v_gene: TRBV29-1; d_gene: TRBD2; len: 12; abundance: -; CDR3aa: CSVYGGSYEQFF; CDR3nt: TGCAGCGTTTATGGCGGGAGTTATGAGCAGTTCTTC
j_gene: TRBJ2-3; v_gene: TRBV5-1; d_gene: -; len: 13; abundance: -; CDR3aa: CASRETGTDTQYF; CDR3nt: TGCGCCAGCAGGGAGACTGGCACAGATACGCAGTATTTT
j_gene: TRBJ1-6; v_gene: TRBV9; d_gene: TRBD1; len: 16; abundance: -; CDR3aa: CASSLNPGQGSSPLHF; CDR3nt: TGTGCCAGCAGCCTCAACCCAGGACAGGGCAGTTCACCCCTCCACTTT
j_gene: TRBJ2-1; v_gene: TRBV21-1; d_gene: -; len: 14; abundance: -; CDR3aa: CASSTGTAWGEQFF; CDR3nt: TGTGCCAGCAGCACCGGGACAGCTTGGGGGGAGCAGTTCTTC
j_gene: TRBJ1-2; v_gene: TRBV7-9; d_gene: -; len: 15; abundance: -; CDR3aa: CASSLTSGGYHGYTF; CDR3nt: TGTGCCAGCAGCCTAACTTCGGGGGGTTATCATGGCTACACCTTC
j_gene: TRBJ1-6; v_gene: TRBV27; d_gene: -; len: 14; abundance: -; CDR3aa: CASNNSSYNSPLHF; CDR3nt: TGTGCCAGCAATAACAGCTCCTATAATTCACCCCTCCACTTT
j_gene: TRBJ2-2; v_gene: TRBV2; d_gene: -; len: 13; abundance: once; CDR3aa: CASSLLNTGELFF; CDR3nt: TGTGCCAGCAGTTTATTAAACACCGGGGAGCTGTTTTTT
j_gene: TRBJ2-7; v_gene: TRBV7-2; d_gene: TRBD2; len: 14; abundance: -; CDR3aa: CASSGTKLAYEQYF; CDR3nt: TGTGCCAGCAGTGGGACTAAATTGGCCTACGAGCAGTACTTC
j_gene: TRBJ1-3; v_gene: TRBV30; d_gene: TRBD1; len: 16; abundance: -; CDR3aa: CAWRTGKFVVGNTIYF; CDR3nt: TGTGCCTGGCGGACAGGGAAGTTTGTAGTTGGAAACACCATATATTTT
j_gene: TRBJ1-5; v_gene: TRBV11-2; d_gene: -; len: 11; abundance: once; CDR3aa: CASSLPPGHHF; CDR3nt: TGTGCCAGCAGCTTACCCCCGGGACACCATTTT
j_gene: TRBJ1-1; v_gene: TRBV4-2; d_gene: -; len: 15; abundance: -; CDR3aa: CASSQEEAPITEAFF; CDR3nt: TGTGCCAGCAGCCAAGAAGAGGCTCCGATCACTGAAGCTTTCTTT
j_gene: TRBJ2-4; v_gene: TRBV6-1; d_gene: TRBD2; len: 16; abundance: -; CDR3aa: CASSERGTSGTNIQYF; CDR3nt: TGTGCCAGCAGTGAAAGAGGGACTAGCGGGACAAACATTCAGTACTTC
j_gene: TRBJ1-2; v_gene: TRBV9; d_gene: -; len: 12; abundance: -; CDR3aa: CASSGEYYGYTF; CDR3nt: TGTGCCAGCAGCGGAGAATACTATGGCTACACCTTC
j_gene: TRBJ1-2; v_gene: TRBV4-1; d_gene: TRBD1; len: 15; abundance: -; CDR3aa: CASSQDGTGPLGYTF; CDR3nt: TGCGCCAGCAGCCAAGACGGGACAGGGCCTTTAGGCTACACCTTC
j_gene: TRBJ1-4; v_gene: TRBV2; d_gene: -; len: 13; abundance: -; CDR3aa: CASSESRNEKLFF; CDR3nt: TGTGCCAGCAGTGAATCCAGAAATGAAAAACTGTTTTTT
j_gene: TRBJ1-1; v_gene: TRBV29-1; d_gene: TRBD1; len: 15; abundance: -; CDR3aa: CSVPGQGARPTEAFF; CDR3nt: TGCAGCGTGCCTGGACAGGGGGCGCGTCCCACTGAAGCTTTCTTT
j_gene: TRBJ1-1; v_gene: TRBV6-5; d_gene: TRBD1; len: 14; abundance: -; CDR3aa: CASSYRTGGTEAFF; CDR3nt: TGTGCCAGCAGTTACCGTACAGGGGGTACTGAAGCTTTCTTT
j_gene: TRBJ1-2; v_gene: TRBV28; d_gene: TRBD1; len: 15; abundance: -; CDR3aa: CASSLLGTGNYGYTF; CDR3nt: TGTGCCAGCAGTTTACTTGGGACAGGGAACTATGGCTACACCTTC
j_gene: TRBJ2-5; v_gene: TRBV5-1; d_gene: TRBD2; len: 14; abundance: -; CDR3aa: CASSVSGSGETQYF; CDR3nt: TGCGCCAGCAGCGTTAGCGGGAGCGGGGAGACCCAGTACTTC
j_gene: TRBJ2-7; v_gene: TRBV11-3; d_gene: -; len: 15; abundance: -; CDR3aa: CASSTQDSQTYEQYF; CDR3nt: TGTGCCAGCAGCACTCAGGACTCTCAAACCTACGAGCAGTACTTC
j_gene: TRBJ2-7; v_gene: TRBV18; d_gene: -; len: 13; abundance: -; CDR3aa: CASSLGQGEEQYF; CDR3nt: TGTGCCAGCTCTCTCGGGCAGGGCGAAGAGCAGTACTTC
j_gene: TRBJ2-4; v_gene: TRBV5-8; d_gene: TRBD1; len: 17; abundance: -; CDR3aa: CASSLDRGFITKNIQYF; CDR3nt: TGTGCCAGCAGCTTGGACAGGGGGTTCATAACCAAAAACATTCAGTACTTC
j_gene: TRBJ2-7; v_gene: TRBV5-6; d_gene: TRBD2; len: 15; abundance: -; CDR3aa: CASSLGPAGTYEQYF; CDR3nt: TGTGCCAGCAGCTTGGGGCCAGCGGGGACCTACGAGCAGTACTTC
j_gene: TRBJ1-4; v_gene: TRBV5-4; d_gene: -; len: 13; abundance: -; CDR3aa: CASSLGGREKLFF; CDR3nt: TGTGCCAGCAGCTTGGGTGGGAGGGAAAAACTGTTTTTT
j_gene: TRBJ1-2; v_gene: TRBV6-4; d_gene: TRBD1; len: 16; abundance: once; CDR3aa: CASSASWGQGVGGYTF; CDR3nt: TGTGCCAGCAGTGCATCCTGGGGACAGGGGGTAGGCGGCTACACCTTC
j_gene: TRBJ2-1; v_gene: TRBV9; d_gene: TRBD2; len: 16; abundance: once; CDR3aa: CASSQRTSGHANEQFF; CDR3nt: TGTGCCAGCAGCCAACGGACTAGCGGGCACGCCAATGAGCAGTTCTTC
j_gene: TRBJ1-1; v_gene: TRBV6-5; d_gene: -; len: 13; abundance: -; CDR3aa: CASSPRGWTEAFF; CDR3nt: TGTGCCAGCAGTCCCAGGGGTTGGACTGAAGCTTTCTTT
j_gene: TRBJ2-7; v_gene: TRBV7-9; d_gene: TRBD2; len: 13; abundance: -; CDR3aa: CASSRDALAVQYF; CDR3nt: TGTGCCAGCAGTCGGGACGCACTAGCGGTTCAGTACTTC
j_gene: TRBJ2-5; v_gene: TRBV3-1/TRBV3-2; d_gene: TRBD2; len: 15; abundance: -; CDR3aa: CASSQPAGGMETQYF; CDR3nt: TGTGCCAGCAGCCAACCAGCGGGAGGAATGGAGACCCAGTACTTC
j_gene: TRBJ2-5; v_gene: TRBV7-9; d_gene: TRBD2; len: 15; abundance: -; CDR3aa: CASSLVLAEQETQYF; CDR3nt: TGTGCCAGCAGCTTAGTTCTAGCGGAGCAAGAGACCCAGTACTTC
j_gene: TRBJ2-1; v_gene: TRBV20-1; d_gene: -; len: 16; abundance: few; CDR3aa: CSASPYGAGADDEQFF; CDR3nt: TGCAGTGCCAGTCCATATGGGGCAGGTGCGGATGATGAGCAGTTCTTC
j_gene: TRBJ2-6; v_gene: TRBV7-2; d_gene: -; len: 16; abundance: -; CDR3aa: CASSSQGFSGANVLTF; CDR3nt: TGTGCCAGCAGCTCCCAGGGTTTTTCTGGGGCCAACGTCCTGACTTTC
j_gene: TRBJ1-2; v_gene: TRBV29-1; d_gene: -; len: 13; abundance: once; CDR3aa: CSVDGVGDYGYTF; CDR3nt: TGCAGCGTTGACGGTGTCGGAGACTATGGCTACACCTTC
j_gene: TRBJ2-1; v_gene: TRBV5-1; d_gene: TRBD2; len: 15; abundance: -; CDR3aa: CASSLEAGAGNEQFF; CDR3nt: TGCGCCAGCAGCTTGGAAGCGGGAGCTGGCAATGAGCAGTTCTTC
j_gene: TRBJ2-1; v_gene: TRBV27; d_gene: TRBD2; len: 14; abundance: -; CDR3aa: CASSLDGRANEQFF; CDR3nt: TGTGCCAGCAGTTTAGACGGGAGGGCCAATGAGCAGTTCTTC
j_gene: TRBJ1-6; v_gene: TRBV5-1; d_gene: -; len: 15; abundance: -; CDR3aa: CASSLPSSYNSPLHF; CDR3nt: TGCGCCAGCAGCTTACCGAGCTCCTATAATTCACCCCTCCACTTT